This paragraph covers one T cell receptor (beta chain) sequence. Its antigen target is currently unknown. No much larger clone exists at a distance of one base, and base qualities are not known. This sample was taken from a study of shared clonotypes between healthy human individuals (dated by TCRdb to about 2020). Study-wide context: Two women and a few men aged 18 to 49 years were included in the cohort. To increase sequencing depth and limit assay-specific biases, different laboratories used diverse techniques to prepare libraries and sequence TCR repertoires. The study deeply sequenced blood TCR repertoires of five healthy adults to estimate repertoire size and the extent of clonotype sharing between individuals. Per donor, leukapheresis produced somewhere between about 0.94 and 10 billion PBMCs. For each donor, three plates each were used for CD4 naive and CD4 memory, two plates were used for CD8 naive, and one plate was used for CD8 memory. Study-wide conclusions, independent of this receptor: Sampling was limited to blood, and TCR repertoires in tissue likely differ from TCR repertoires in blood. Larger estimated clonotype richness was generally found for naive subsets than for memory subsets. Compared with non-shared clonotypes, clonotypes shared by all four sorted-subset donors had higher generation probabilities. Even with the large sequencing depth, rarefaction of the sorted-subset datasets indicated that sequencing was incomplete. Because the study included a small number of donors, the genetic and exposure-history diversity represented was limited. Across several donors, 5% to 6% of naive CD4, roughly 3.5% of naive CD8, 2% to 2.5% of memory CD4, and 0.4% to 0.45% of memory CD8 clonotypes were shared. Pairwise subsampling led to the expectation that sequencing depth would affect the degree of clonotype sharing among donors.

Using the deep immunoSEQ assay, multiplex PCR amplified TCR CDR3 regions from genomic DNA. Extracted genomic DNA from each cell subset was spread evenly across all wells of several immunoSEQ 96-well plates, with each plate serving as a replicate. For sorted subsets, 150 to 250 ng genomic DNA, equal to tens of thousands of T cell genomes, was loaded into each replicate PCR. Purified libraries were measured with a Qubit 3.0 fluorometer, size-checked on a Bioanalyzer 2100, and measured again with the KAPA Library Quantification kit. Every immunoSEQ 96-well plate was sequenced on a dedicated single-read 150-cycle Illumina NextSeq 550 flow cell. For the original study's pipeline: Because the immunoSEQ output held only junctional sequences and lacked quality scores, the filtering could not match the filtering applied to full-length reads. To assign V/J genes and CDR3, sequences were annotated against IMGT germline references using PyIR, a Python wrapper for IgBLAST v1.9. Any read was removed if the V/J assignment was weak (E-value above 1e-6), the CDR3 was missing, or the read contained stop codons, out-of-frame junctions, or ambiguous translated residues. A V3J clonotype was defined by an identical inferred V gene, J gene, and CDR3 amino acid sequence. The percentage overlap between two repertoires was calculated by dividing the number of shared unique clonotypes by the size of the smaller repertoire. Richness of each repertoire was evaluated using RTK rarefaction, the Chao1 estimator, and Recon v2.1 estimates of unobserved clonotypes. For all TCRbeta clonotypes obtained by the gDNA method from a handful of donors, generation probabilities were computed with OLGA. This is the immuneACCESS table as TCRdb keeps it, with only in-frame sequences that have V and J called. A part of the clones is gone; compared with another copy, unresolved V genes explain less than half, and the rest is unexplained. V and J calls and clone size are given by that table; D and trimming were obtained from the DNA. The sample table lists about 730,000 clones, 55% to 75% of them with a count of one. Less than 2% of the sample is taken by the ten largest.

The donors were healthy, HIV-negative adults who had no recently reported acute infections or vaccinations. All donors were Caucasian adults living in Nashville, Tennessee, USA. CD4+ T cells were enriched by magnetic negative selection, after which naive cells were positively selected on CD45RA and the negative fraction was taken as the memory subset. Blood was obtained by leukapheresis, after which PBMCs were separated by Ficoll-Histopaque density gradient centrifugation and cryopreserved in liquid nitrogen vapor phase. Analytical flow cytometry was used to check the purity and quantity of each magnetically sorted T cell population. From each sorted fraction, genomic DNA was isolated and quantified by UV absorbance on a Nanodrop 2000c. Inclusive of the bounding cysteine and phenylalanine, the CDR3 is 14 residues long. Kept here is only the CDR3 DNA, which spans 42 bases and is read in frame from base 1. The trim is 0 bases for V and 9 bases for J, with a gap of 12 bases between the germline ends. CDR1 and CDR2, per the germline V gene, are SGHDN and FVKESK.

Material for sequencing was memory CD4+ T cells sorted from blood. According to the study, the label for this sample's cell subset or site signals: CD45RA-negative fraction. This clonotype was obtained from a woman aged 25-40 years in good health. In this chain, TRBV14 is recombined with TRBJ2-1; a confident D gene designation cannot be given. The CDR3 amino acid sequence is: CASSQDFGRGEQFF. The DNA is TGTGCCAGCAGCCAAGACTTCGGTCGAGGTGAGCAGTTCTTC.